The 2 T cell receptor beta chains given below trace back to one sample, sequenced in a study of beta chain features in type 1 diabetes. Since all of the isolated RNA was reverse transcribed, expressed TCRB transcripts were what got sequenced. Using immunoSEQ multiplex PCR, the repertoire was profiled, and TCRdb retains in-frame clones only, with some absent. The sample has 130,000 to 150,000 clones; roughly 50% are singletons. The sequenced sample was Tregs from blood. These receptors were taken from a man aged 18 to 35 in good health.

This clone was detected only once. The gene calls are TRBV7-9 and TRBJ2-1; 7 bases are a match to TRBD1. This CDR3 contains 15 residues. Germline V lookup: CDR1 SEHNR, CDR2 FQNEAQ (reference sequence). The V and J ends lost 5 bases and 4 bases, in that order; junction bases with no gene match: 8. CDR3 region: CASSPRDRDYNEQFF. In nucleotides, the CDR3 is TGTGCCAGCAGCCCCCGGGACAGAGATTACAATGAGCAGTTCTTC. The whole variable domain, filled in from reference TRBV7-9 and TRBJ2-1, reads DTGVSQNPRHKITKRGQNVTFRCDPISEHNRLYWYRQTLGQGPEFLTYFQNEAQLEKSRLLSDRFSAERPKGSFSTLEIQRTEQGDSAMYLCASSPRDRDYNEQFFGPGTRLTVL.

This clone was picked up a small number of times. The chain couples TRBV7-9 to TRBJ2-2, with 7 positions matching TRBD2. The J segment lost 1 base and the V segment lost 0 bases, leaving 11 bases of the junction unmatched. Germline V gene lookup returns CDR1 SEHNR and CDR2 FQNEAQ (reference sequence). The CDR3 consists of 19 residues. CDR3 coding DNA: TGTGCCAGCAGCTTAGCATTCATTTCTAGCGGACAGAACACCGGGGAGCTGTTTTTT. It yields the protein CASSLAFISSGQNTGELFF.